This T cell receptor (beta chain) was identified during a study of regulatory T cells in long-lasting Graves disease. CDR3 length: 10 amino acids. Germline loops: CDR1 MDHEN, CDR2 SYDVKM. With 8 bases removed from V and 4 bases from J, the gap between germline ends came to 5 bases. This clonotype was seen at least ten times. Time point indicated: persistent/refractory GD, antithyroid drugs over 5 years with positive TRAb. Following extraction of RNA from PBMCs, that RNA was used to make the TCR library. Building the TCR beta libraries relied on iRepertoire HTBI primers, and CDR3 regions underwent Arm-PCR. One entry per CDR3 protein results from TCRdb running MiXCR on the multiplex PCR reads. Here the sample spans about 310,000 distinct CDR3 sequences, around 20% being singletons.

This TCR came from a female donor with Graves disease. The chain combines TRBV28 with TRBJ2-5; D is unresolved. The sequences come from peripheral blood mononuclear cells (PBMCs), collected when the disease was refractory, from a patient treated with antithyroid drugs. The CDR3 DNA follows: TGTGCCAGCTTCGGAGAGACCCAGTACTTC. Translation: CASFGETQYF.